The sequence of this T cell receptor (beta chain) was determined in a study of T-cell reconstitution after alpha-beta-depleted transplantation in children. Unique molecular identifiers were incorporated during preparation of the TCRbeta library. One entry per CDR3 protein, called by TCRdb with MiXCR from the PCR reads. The sample records around 410,000 distinct CDR3 sequences, roughly 10% being singletons. The TCR sequence derives from a human donor who donated a stem cell graft to a child with acute myeloid leukemia. The sample consisted of PBMCs from the stem cell graft donor, taken from the stem cell graft.

DNA for the CDR3: TGTGCCAGCAGCTTAGAACGGGGAGCTGTCAATGAGCAGTTCTTC. It yields the protein CASSLERGAVNEQFF. V usage is TRBV7-9 and J usage is TRBJ2-1; D is perhaps TRBD2 (5 bases). Germline V lookup: CDR1 SEHNR, CDR2 FQNEAQ (reference sequence). V was cut by 1 base and J by 6 bases, with 13 bases left in between. The CDR3 loop spans 15 amino acids.